This T cell receptor beta chain appears in the sequencing data of a study of blood T cell repertoires in COVID-19. For the study at large: Samples representing acute and convalescent COVID-19 were sourced from the United States, Italy and Spain. Sources were T cells, B-cell-depleted T cells, or PBMCs; the material itself was cDNA or gDNA.

In the study's own analysis: By means of reference gene primer amplification, nucleated cell counts were estimated. Sequencing used immunoSEQ multiplex PCR; TCRdb keeps in-frame clones, though not all of them. V, J and clone size were drawn from that table, and D and trimming were deduced from the DNA. The table has about 190,000 clones, approximately 78% seen once. V lost 6 bases, J lost 3 bases, and 15 bases lay in between. The CDR3 has 14 amino acids. The germline V gene has CDR1 SGHTA and CDR2 FQGNSA. The rearrangement links TRBV7-2 to TRBJ2-7; D perhaps matches TRBD2 (6 bases). This receptor was taken from a woman of 80 years or more with active or convalescent COVID-19. The specimen was peripheral blood. In DNA, the CDR3 is TGTGCCAGCAGTCCAAGCGCCGGGGGCTACGAGCAGTACTTC. Its translation is CASSPSAGGYEQYF.